This TCR beta chain was recovered during a study of T cells in narcolepsy. Study context: Patients with NT1 or NT2 and healthy control donors were enrolled.

The CDR3 is 13 amino acids. In germline, CDR1 is GTSNPN, CDR2 SVGIG (reference sequence). V was clipped by 2 bases and J by 7 bases, with 15 bases between them. Assay: immunoSEQ multiplex PCR; the TCRdb copy retains only in-frame clones and omits some. The data contain just over 20,000 clones, 75% to 90% of them singletons. General study points: HCRT-specific and TRIB2-specific autoreactive clonotypes appeared among same-patient CSF and blood CD4+ clonotypes. Autoreactive clone sequences were missing from some blood memory CD4+ repertoires. Reportedly, autoreactive clonotypes were serially detected in patients' blood but not controls'.

Concerning this clone itself: Its antigen is as yet unknown.

The J gene is TRBJ2-7, the V gene TRBV30, with D possibly being TRBD2 (5 bases). The specimen sequenced was memory (CD45RA-) CD4+ T cells from blood. The sequence was obtained from a human donor in good health. CDR3 in DNA: TGTGCCTGGAGTAACCACCCCCCGGGGGAGCAGTACTTC. It specifies CAWSNHPPGEQYF.